There are a few counts of the clone carrying this T cell receptor beta chain. The target antigen is unknown. The data derive from a study of T cell repertoires in cytomegalovirus infection. Turning to the study itself: CMV infection together with matching HLA type was indicated by public TCR beta signatures.

TCRdb called the reads again in MiXCR, with one record for every CDR3 protein. The sample yields roughly 230,000 distinct CDR3 sequences, 15% to 20% seen once. Trimming at V came to 5 bases and at J to 4 bases, leaving 8 bases not matched to a gene. The CDR3 contains 15 residues. Germline V gene sequence: CDR1 MNHNS, CDR2 SASEGT. Study-level points and caveats: Totalled public TCR beta family frequency picked out people who carried CMV plus the relevant HLA. CMV-specific TCR beta clonotypes restricted by HLA-C dominated the ex vivo response.

The chain carries TRBV6-1 and TRBJ2-1; TRBD2 aligns across 7 bases. The sequenced sample consisted of CD8+ T cells from PBMCs. The receptor comes from a human donor in good health (CMV status not recorded). Some clones in this sample may be carry-over from other donors' samples. Here the CDR3 reads CASSPLRGDYNEQFF. As DNA, the CDR3 is TGTGCCAGCAGTCCCTTACGGGGGGATTACAATGAGCAGTTCTTC.